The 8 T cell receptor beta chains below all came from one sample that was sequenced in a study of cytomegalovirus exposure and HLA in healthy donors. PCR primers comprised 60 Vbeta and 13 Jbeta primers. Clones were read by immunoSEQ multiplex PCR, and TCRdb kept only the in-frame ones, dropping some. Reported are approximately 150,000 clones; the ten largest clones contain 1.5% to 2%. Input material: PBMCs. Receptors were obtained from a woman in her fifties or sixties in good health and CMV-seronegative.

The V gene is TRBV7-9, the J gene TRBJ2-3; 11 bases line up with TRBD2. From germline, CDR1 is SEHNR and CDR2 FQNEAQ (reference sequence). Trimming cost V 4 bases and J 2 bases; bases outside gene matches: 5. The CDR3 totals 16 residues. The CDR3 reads CASSSGTSGSTDTQYF. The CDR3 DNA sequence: TGTGCCAGCAGCTCCGGGACTAGCGGCTCCACAGATACGCAGTATTTT.

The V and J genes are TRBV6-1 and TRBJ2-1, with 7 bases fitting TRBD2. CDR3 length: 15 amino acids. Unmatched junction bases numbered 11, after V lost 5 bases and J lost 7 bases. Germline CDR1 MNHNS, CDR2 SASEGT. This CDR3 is CASSTFYGTNNEQFF. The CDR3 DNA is TGTGCCAGCAGTACATTCTATGGGACTAATAATGAGCAGTTCTTC.

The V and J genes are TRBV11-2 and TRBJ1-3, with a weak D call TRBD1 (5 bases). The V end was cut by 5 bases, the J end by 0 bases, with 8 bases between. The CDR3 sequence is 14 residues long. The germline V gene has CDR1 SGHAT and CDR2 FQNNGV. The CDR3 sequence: CASSPRDSGNTIYF. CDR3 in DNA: TGTGCCAGCAGCCCCAGGGACTCTGGAAACACCATATATTTT.

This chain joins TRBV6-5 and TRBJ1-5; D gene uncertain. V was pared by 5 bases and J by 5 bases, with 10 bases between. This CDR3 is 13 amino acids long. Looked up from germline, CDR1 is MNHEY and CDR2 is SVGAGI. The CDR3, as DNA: TGTGCCAGCAGTGAGGGTTATTATCAGCCCCAGCATTTT. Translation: CASSEGYYQPQHF.

DNA for the CDR3: TGTGCCAGCAGCCTGACCGGGATAAACGAGCAGTACTTC. Translated, it gives CASSLTGINEQYF. The chain uses TRBV7-9 and TRBJ2-7; D is perhaps TRBD2 (5 bases). The CDR3 runs 13 residues. The ends were cut back, 5 bases at V and 5 bases at J, with 13 bases in the middle. From germline, CDR1 is SEHNR and CDR2 FQNEAQ (reference sequence).

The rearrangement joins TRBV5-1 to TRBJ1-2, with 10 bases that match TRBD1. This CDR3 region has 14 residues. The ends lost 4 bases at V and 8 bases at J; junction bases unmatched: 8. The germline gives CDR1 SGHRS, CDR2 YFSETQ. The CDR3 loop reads CASSPDRGRKGYTF. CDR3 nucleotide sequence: TGCGCCAGCAGCCCAGACAGGGGGCGTAAAGGCTACACCTTC.

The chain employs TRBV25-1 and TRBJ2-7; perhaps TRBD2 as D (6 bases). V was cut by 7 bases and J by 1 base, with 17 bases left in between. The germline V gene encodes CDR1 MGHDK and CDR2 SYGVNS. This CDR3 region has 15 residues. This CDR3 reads CASTGGLATSYEQYF. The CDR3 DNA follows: TGTGCCAGCACTGGAGGGCTAGCGACATCCTACGAGCAGTACTTC.

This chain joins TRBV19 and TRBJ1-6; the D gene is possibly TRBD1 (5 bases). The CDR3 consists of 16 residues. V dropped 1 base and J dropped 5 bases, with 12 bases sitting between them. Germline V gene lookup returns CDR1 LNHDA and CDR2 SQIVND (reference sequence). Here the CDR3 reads CASSIGRVQDNSPLHF. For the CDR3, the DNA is TGTGCCAGTAGTATAGGGAGGGTACAGGATAATTCACCCCTCCACTTT.